These 4 T cell receptor beta chains share one sample of origin, sequenced in a study of cytomegalovirus exposure and HLA in healthy donors. With 60 Vbeta and 13 Jbeta primers, the PCR was carried out. Some clones are missing from TCRdb's copy, which holds only in-frame ones; the method was immunoSEQ multiplex PCR. Here the sample spans about 200,000 clones, 75% to 85% being singletons. The sample consisted of PBMCs. Receptors were obtained from a girl aged 10 to 17 in good health and CMV-seronegative.

This chain joins TRBV7-2 and TRBJ1-3; TRBD1 might be the D (5 bases). CDR1 is SGHTA, CDR2 FQGNSA, per germline. The CDR3 is 16 amino acids. Trimming shortened V by 0 bases and J by 0 bases, and 9 bases separated the two germline ends. In nucleotides, the CDR3 is TGTGCCAGCAGCTTAGCCGGGGGGGGCTCTGGAAACACCATATATTTT. The encoded protein is CASSLAGGGSGNTIYF. Filled out from reference TRBV7-2 and TRBJ1-3, the complete variable domain reads GAGVSQSPSNKVTEKGKDVELRCDPISGHTALYWYRQSLGQGLEFLIYFQGNSAPDKSGLPSDRFSAERTGGSVSTLTIQRTQQEDSAVYLCASSLAGGGSGNTIYFGEGSWLTVV.

The chain recombines TRBV6-5 with TRBJ1-2; D might be TRBD1 (6 bases). The V end was cut by 8 bases, the J end by 4 bases, with 20 bases between. The CDR3 is 15 amino acids. Germline assignment: CDR1 MNHEY and CDR2 SVGAGI. CDR3 sequence (DNA): TGTGCCAGCTCTAAGGGGGGGGGCAACTTCTATGGCTACACCTTC. Amino acids: CASSKGGGNFYGYTF.

This clone was detected only a few times. Other DNA sequences in the sample encode the same CDR3. The V gene is TRBV7-6, the J gene TRBJ2-1, with D hard to call. Germline V gene sequence: CDR1 SGHVS, CDR2 FNYEAQ. The CDR3 is 12 amino acids. V dropped 1 base and J dropped 6 bases, with 4 bases sitting between them. The CDR3 DNA is TGTGCCAGCAGCTTAGTTAGCAATGAGCAGTTCTTC. Protein sequence: CASSLVSNEQFF.

This sequence joins TRBV12-5 and TRBJ2-1, with 7 bases fitting TRBD2. J was trimmed by 4 bases and V by 8 bases; bases with no gene match: 14. The CDR3 has 16 amino acids. CDR1 is LGHNT, CDR2 FRNRAP, per germline. The CDR3: CASRGGAGVGYNEQFF. Here the CDR3 DNA reads TGTGCTAGTCGCGGGGGAGCGGGTGTCGGTTACAATGAGCAGTTCTTC.